One sample yielded the 6 T cell receptor beta chains listed below, sequenced in a study of T-cell reconstitution after alpha-beta-depleted transplantation in children. Using unique molecular identifiers, the investigators prepared the TCRbeta library. MiXCR, applied by TCRdb to the PCR reads, yields one record per CDR3 protein. Here the sample spans 400,000 to 450,000 distinct CDR3 sequences, approximately 41% being singletons. Sequenced here: PBMCs, sampled before TCRalphabeta/CD19-depleted stem cell transplant. Receptors originate from a girl aged 2 to 9 with aplastic anemia, due to receive a stem cell transplant.

This clonotype was observed a handful of times. The chain links TRBV4-1 to TRBJ2-1; D may be TRBD1 (5 bases). This CDR3 region has 15 residues. Trimming took 1 base from V and 5 from J, leaving 12 bases between them. Germline-derived CDR1 and CDR2 are MGHRA and YSYEKL. CDR3 sequence: CASSQGNRLDNEQFF. The CDR3 nucleotides read TGCGCCAGCAGCCAAGGCAACAGGTTAGACAATGAGCAGTTCTTC.

This clonotype was seen many times. V is TRBV29-1 and J is TRBJ2-7; 10 bases map to TRBD1. CDR1 is SQVTM, CDR2 ANQGSEA, per germline. The CDR3 is made up of 15 amino acids. Losses at the gene ends were 5 bases for V and 1 base for J; bases not matched to a gene: 8. CDR3 sequence reads: CSVNQEGQGSYEQYF. CDR3 sequence (DNA): TGCAGCGTTAATCAGGAGGGACAGGGGTCCTACGAGCAGTACTTC.

This chain connects TRBV6-1 to TRBJ2-1; 8 bases map to TRBD1. The CDR3 runs 15 residues. With V trimmed by 4 bases and J by 4 bases, 6 bases remained unmatched. Germline assignment: CDR1 MNHNS and CDR2 SASEGT. CDR3 nucleotides: TGTGCCAGCAGTGTAACCGGGACAGGTTACAATGAGCAGTTCTTC. This codes for CASSVTGTGYNEQFF.

Ten or more counts support this clonotype. The CDR3 spells CASSQDTGTNSPLHF. As DNA, the CDR3 is TGCGCCAGCAGCCAAGATACAGGGACCAATTCACCCCTCCACTTT. This chain uses TRBV4-3 with TRBJ1-6; D is perhaps TRBD1 (6 bases). V gave up 0 bases and J gave up 7 bases, with 10 bases separating them. The CDR3 extends over 15 amino acids. Germline V lookup: CDR1 LGHNA, CDR2 YSLEER.

The chain has TRBV20-1 and TRBJ2-4, with D uncertain. CDR1 is DFQATT, CDR2 SNEGSKA, per germline (reference sequence). Trimming took off 4 bases at V and 3 bases at J, with 13 bases between the two ends. This CDR3 comprises 14 residues. CDR3 DNA sequence: TGCAGTGCTATTGGGGTAGTTGGCAAAAACATTCAGTACTTC. Translating it yields CSAIGVVGKNIQYF.

This clonotype was seen many times. The chain joins TRBV11-2 to TRBJ2-2; no clear D. The germline V gene encodes CDR1 SGHAT and CDR2 FQNNGV. CDR3 size: 16 residues. The germline V and J ends were trimmed by 0 bases and 1 base, with 9 bases remaining between them. The CDR3 coding sequence is TGTGCCAGCAGCTTAGAGTTTGGCGGGAACACCGGGGAGCTGTTTTTT. Its protein is CASSLEFGGNTGELFF. The full variable domain, in which reference TRBV11-2 and TRBJ2-2 provide the parts outside the CDR3, is EAGVAQSPRYKIIEKRQSVAFWCNPISGHATLYWYQQILGQGPKLLIQFQNNGVVDDSQLPKDRFSAERLKGVDSTLKIQPAKLEDSAVYLCASSLEFGGNTGELFFGEGSRLTVL.